The table lists the clone carrying this T cell receptor (beta chain) with a few counts. The target antigen is unknown. The CDR3 extends over 13 amino acids. V was cut by 1 base and J by 10 bases, with 16 bases left in between. CDR1 and CDR2 (germline): SQVTM, ANQGSEA. Semi-nested PCR with Nested Universal Primer A followed constant-region reverse priming of full-length variable regions. TCRdb passed the 5' RACE reads through MiXCR, listing each CDR3 protein once. Of 30,000 or so distinct CDR3 sequences in the sample, more than 20% were seen once. Study findings and constraints: In terms of TCR gene usage, tumor memory CD4+ T cells clustered together with blood and lymph node memory CD4+ cells, as well as with lymph node naive CD4+ cells. Tumor-infiltrating Treg TCR alpha and beta sequences overlapped most with tumor naive CD4+ T cells, then blood naive.

Tregs were sorted as CD4+CD25+CD127-/low cells. The source of this sequence is a female donor with breast cancer. Sequenced material: tumor-infiltrating Tregs sorted from the breast tumor. V usage is TRBV29-1 and J usage is TRBJ1-2; D gene ambiguous. CDR3 residues: CSVEGAGGQLYTF. CDR3 in DNA: TGCAGCGTTGAAGGTGCGGGAGGGCAGCTCTACACCTTC.